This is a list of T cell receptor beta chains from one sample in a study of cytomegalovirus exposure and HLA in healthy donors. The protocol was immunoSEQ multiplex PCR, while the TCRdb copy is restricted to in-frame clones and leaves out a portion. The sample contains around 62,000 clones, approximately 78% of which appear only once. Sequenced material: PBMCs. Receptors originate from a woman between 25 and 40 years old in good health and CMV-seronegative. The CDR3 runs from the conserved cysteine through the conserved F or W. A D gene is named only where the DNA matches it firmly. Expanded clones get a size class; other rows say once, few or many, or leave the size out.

TGTGCCAGCAGCTTAAGGCACCAGAGCGGCTACGAGCAGTACTTC,CASSLRHQSGYEQYF,-,TRBV7-2,TRBJ2-7,-
TGTGCCAGCTCACCGCCGGGGGATTCACCCCTCCACTTT,CASSPPGDSPLHF,-,TRBV18,TRBJ1-6,-
TGTGCCAGCAGTTATATTCGAGCCGAACTACCCTACGAGCAGTACTTC,CASSYIRAELPYEQYF,-,TRBV6-6,TRBJ2-7,few
TGCGCCAGCAGCCAAGATCCCCGGGTATTTGAAAAACTGTTTTTT,CASSQDPRVFEKLFF,-,TRBV4-3,TRBJ1-4,-
TGTGCCAGCAGTAAAAGCGGGGGGACCTACGAGCAGTACTTC,CASSKSGGTYEQYF,TRBD2,TRBV6-5,TRBJ2-7,-
TGTGCCAGCAGTTTTTGGGGGGGTGTGTACAATGAGCAGTTCTTC,CASSFWGGVYNEQFF,TRBD2,TRBV28,TRBJ2-1,-
TGTGCCAGTATCCCGACAGGTCCCAATCAGCCCCAGCATTTT,CASIPTGPNQPQHF,-,TRBV19,TRBJ1-5,-
TGTGCCAGCAGTGAGGCGGGATTTAGCACAGATACGCAGTATTTT,CASSEAGFSTDTQYF,-,TRBV25-1,TRBJ2-3,-
TGTGCCAGCAGCTTAAACAGGGAAAAAGCTTTCTTT,CASSLNREKAFF,-,TRBV7-8,TRBJ1-1,-
TGTGCCAGCAGTACGGACTCTCGGGACACTGAAGCTTTCTTT,CASSTDSRDTEAFF,-,TRBV6-5,TRBJ1-1,-
TGTGCCAGCTCACCATCATCCCCAGGGCCTCCTGGGGCCAAAAACATTCAGTACTTC,CASSPSSPGPPGAKNIQYF,-,TRBV18,TRBJ2-4,-
TGTGCCAGCAGCTTAGCAGGGGTAACCTACGAGCAGTACTTC,CASSLAGVTYEQYF,-,TRBV13,TRBJ2-7,-
TGTGCCAGCAGCGTAGGACAGGGGGGGGACGCAAGCCGCTACACCTTC,CASSVGQGGDASRYTF,TRBD1,TRBV5-4,TRBJ1-2,-
TGTGCCAGCTGGGAAGGATCTGGCCAGCCCCAGCATTTT,CASWEGSGQPQHF,-,TRBV6-1,TRBJ1-5,-
TGTGCCAGCAGCTTAGTTGAGGGATCTGGAAACACCATATATTTT,CASSLVEGSGNTIYF,-,TRBV11-2,TRBJ1-3,-
TGTGCCAGCAGCGTTAGCGGGGGGGGTAGAGAGACCCAGTACTTC,CASSVSGGGRETQYF,TRBD2,TRBV5-6,TRBJ2-5,-
TGTGCCAGCAGCGCCCGTTCCCAGGAAACGACTAATGAAAAACTGTTTTTT,CASSARSQETTNEKLFF,-,TRBV9,TRBJ1-4,-
TGTGCCAGCTCACCGGGTGGAGGGGCCCAGCCCCAGCATTTT,CASSPGGGAQPQHF,-,TRBV18,TRBJ1-5,-
TGTGCCAGCAGCTTCAGGGGAGAGACCCAGTACTTC,CASSFRGETQYF,-,TRBV5-4,TRBJ2-5,-
TGTGCCAGCAGCTTAGTAACCCGGGGGGGAAATGAGCAGTTCTTC,CASSLVTRGGNEQFF,TRBD2,TRBV7-9,TRBJ2-1,-
TGTGCCAGCTCACCTCTCGGACAGGGGCCTAACACTGAAGCTTTCTTT,CASSPLGQGPNTEAFF,TRBD1,TRBV18,TRBJ1-1,once
TGTGCCAGCAGTTTTTTGACAGGGGGCGCGAACACTGAAGCTTTCTTT,CASSFLTGGANTEAFF,TRBD1,TRBV28,TRBJ1-1,once
TGTGCCAGCAGCCCCCAGCCGGGGAACTATGGCTACACCTTC,CASSPQPGNYGYTF,-,TRBV11-3,TRBJ1-2,-
TGTGCCAGCAGCCCCCCGGGACAGGGGGACTACGAGCAGTACTTC,CASSPPGQGDYEQYF,TRBD1,TRBV7-2,TRBJ2-7,-
TGTGCCAGCAGTCTTCAGGGGGCTGGAGGAAACATTCAGTACTTC,CASSLQGAGGNIQYF,TRBD1,TRBV6-5,TRBJ2-4,once
TGTGCTAGTGCTCCGGGACAGAAAGAGACCCAGTACTTC,CASAPGQKETQYF,TRBD1,TRBV12-5,TRBJ2-5,-
TGCGCCAGCAGCCCCGTCTCGGACAGGGGGGAAGAGACCCAGTACTTC,CASSPVSDRGEETQYF,TRBD1,TRBV5-1,TRBJ2-5,-
TGTGCCAGCAGCGTTACAGGGGGCCTCACCGGGGAGCTGTTTTTT,CASSVTGGLTGELFF,TRBD1,TRBV9,TRBJ2-2,-
TGTGCCAGTACCCTGAGGTCTAACTATGGCTACACCTTC,CASTLRSNYGYTF,-,TRBV19,TRBJ1-2,-
TGTGCCAGCAGCTGGGGGGATAACACTGAAGCTTTCTTT,CASSWGDNTEAFF,-,TRBV7-9,TRBJ1-1,-
TGCGCCAGCAGCTCGAGCGGGGGAGTTACAGATACGCAGTATTTT,CASSSSGGVTDTQYF,TRBD2,TRBV5-1,TRBJ2-3,once
TGTGCCAGCAGCTTAGCGTGGCCAGGGCCTAGCAATCAGCCCCAGCATTTT,CASSLAWPGPSNQPQHF,-,TRBV7-9,TRBJ1-5,-
TGTGCCAGCAGCGCCACCGGGACAGGGTCCCGGAACACTGAAGCTTTCTTT,CASSATGTGSRNTEAFF,TRBD1,TRBV5-6,TRBJ1-1,-
TGTGCCAGCAGCTTACCCGGGACTAGCTACGAGCAGTACTTC,CASSLPGTSYEQYF,TRBD2,TRBV7-9,TRBJ2-7,-
TGTGCCAGCAGCCGTACAGGGGGCGCAAGGAATCAGCCCCAGCATTTT,CASSRTGGARNQPQHF,TRBD1,TRBV7-2,TRBJ1-5,-
TGTGCCAGCAGTGACAGGGATGGCAATCAGCCCCAGCATTTT,CASSDRDGNQPQHF,TRBD1,TRBV6-6,TRBJ1-5,-
TGCGCCAGCAGCTTGGGGGGAGGCGGGAACTATGGCTACACCTTC,CASSLGGGGNYGYTF,-,TRBV5-1,TRBJ1-2,-
TGTGCCATCAGCCCGAGAGGGGACACTAGCAATCAGCCCCAGCATTTT,CAISPRGDTSNQPQHF,-,TRBV10-3,TRBJ1-5,-
TGTGCCAGCAGCTCTCGCCGAGACAGGGCCCTTTTAGCTAACACTGAAGCTTTCTTT,CASSSRRDRALLANTEAFF,TRBD1,TRBV11-2,TRBJ1-1,-
TGTGCCAGCAGGCTGGGGGGTACTAACTATGGCTACACCTTC,CASRLGGTNYGYTF,-,TRBV7-2,TRBJ1-2,-
TGTGCCAGCAGCCTGCGGACAGGGGGGAATGAGACTGAAGCTTTCTTT,CASSLRTGGNETEAFF,TRBD1,TRBV7-9,TRBJ1-1,-
TGTGCCAGCAGTGGGACACCCAGGGGGAGCTTTACCTACGAGCAGTACTTC,CASSGTPRGSFTYEQYF,TRBD1,TRBV6-1,TRBJ2-7,-
TGTGCCAGTAGCCCTCAGCGGGGGGCTGGCGGGGAGCTGTTTTTT,CASSPQRGAGGELFF,TRBD2,TRBV19,TRBJ2-2,-
TGTGCCAGCAGCCCCTTCGAGGAGGGGGCGTGGGGCTACACCTTC,CASSPFEEGAWGYTF,TRBD1,TRBV7-6,TRBJ1-2,-